The 25 T cell receptor beta chains in this list originate from one sample, sequenced in a study of identical twins. TCRdb called the 5' RACE reads again in MiXCR, with one record for every CDR3 protein. The sample has 500,000 to 650,000 distinct CDR3 sequences; under 25% are singletons. These data were likewise used in another study, on yellow fever vaccine responses in identical twins.

The source material was CD4+ T cells sorted from blood. Source of these receptors: a woman aged 18 to 35 in good health.

This chain links TRBV9 with TRBJ2-1, with TRBD2 matching over 9 bases. The germline CDR1 and CDR2 sequences are SGDLS and YYNGEE. Germline trimming cut 0 bases from V and 6 bases from J; bases unmatched to any gene: 7. This CDR3 spans 16 amino acids. The CDR3 sequence: CASSVASGEYPNEQFF. For the CDR3, the DNA is TGTGCCAGCAGCGTAGCTAGCGGGGAGTACCCCAATGAGCAGTTCTTC.

This clonotype was found a few times. The genes are TRBV19 and TRBJ2-1; 9 positions agree with TRBD2. The CDR3 totals 15 residues. With V trimmed by 7 bases and J by 2 bases, 6 bases remained unmatched. Germline assignment: CDR1 LNHDA and CDR2 SQIVND (reference sequence). CDR3 coding DNA: TGTGCCAGTAATGGCGGGAGGGGAACCTACAATGAGCAGTTCTTC. Amino acid sequence: CASNGGRGTYNEQFF.

The chain links TRBV11-2 to TRBJ2-2; D is possibly TRBD1 (6 bases). Trimming shortened V by 5 bases and J by 0 bases, and 19 bases separated the two germline ends. CDR1 and CDR2 from the germline V gene are SGHAT and FQNNGV. The CDR3 runs to 18 residues. The CDR3 bases are TGTGCCAGCAGCCCGGGACACTTGGCAGGTCCGAACACCGGGGAGCTGTTTTTT. The encoded protein is CASSPGHLAGPNTGELFF.

V and J are TRBV10-3 and TRBJ2-2; D is possibly TRBD2 (7 bases). Germline assignment: CDR1 ENHRY and CDR2 SYGVKD. The CDR3 contains 15 residues. V was trimmed by 4 bases and J by 2 bases, leaving 11 bases between them. This CDR3 reads CAISGGGGNTGELFF. CDR3 sequence (DNA): TGTGCCATCAGTGGGGGGGGCGGAAACACCGGGGAGCTGTTTTTT.

This clonotype has just a few counts. The chain couples TRBV7-8 to TRBJ2-4, with 11 bases identical to TRBD2. With V trimmed by 1 base and J by 3 bases, 5 bases remained unmatched. The CDR3 is 17 amino acids. CDR1 and CDR2 from the germline V gene are SGHVS and FQNEAQ. In DNA, the CDR3 is TGTGCCAGCAGCTTAGAGTCCGGGACTAGCGGCAAAAACATTCAGTACTTC. Translated, it gives CASSLESGTSGKNIQYF.

The chain links TRBV15 to TRBJ2-2, with TRBD1 matching 8 bases. CDR1 is LNHNV, CDR2 YYDKDF, per germline (reference sequence). The CDR3 runs to 17 residues. V was pared by 3 bases and J by 3 bases, with 9 bases of the junction left unmatched. CDR3 DNA: TGTGCCACCAGCAGGGAACCGACAGGGGACTACACCGGGGAGCTGTTTTTT. This codes for CATSREPTGDYTGELFF.

A few counts support this clonotype. The chain has TRBV29-1 and TRBJ1-2; TRBD1 aligns across 9 bases. V shed 5 bases and J 4 bases; nucleotides not matched to a gene: 2. The CDR3 consists of 12 residues. Germline CDR1 reads SQVTM; CDR2 reads ANQGSEA. CDR3 coding DNA: TGCAGCGTTTGGACAGGGGCCTATGGCTACACCTTC. Protein product: CSVWTGAYGYTF.

This clonotype was counted only a few times. This chain joins TRBV29-1 and TRBJ1-2; D gene unclear. The CDR3 consists of 14 residues. V was clipped by 4 bases and J by 2 bases, with 14 bases between them. The germline CDR1 and CDR2 sequences are SQVTM and ANQGSEA. CDR3 sequence reads: CSVVDPSKNYGYTF. DNA of the CDR3: TGCAGCGTTGTTGACCCTTCGAAAAACTATGGCTACACCTTC. Full variable domain (outside the CDR3, taken from reference TRBV29-1 and TRBJ1-2): SAVISQKPSRDICQRGTSLTIQCQVDSQVTMMFWYRQQPGQSLTLIATANQGSEATYESGFVIDKFPISRPNLTFSTLTVSNMSPEDSSIYLCSVVDPSKNYGYTFGSGTRLTVV.

This clonotype was counted between two and nine times. This sequence joins TRBV6-5 and TRBJ2-6; no definite D call. V lost 4 bases and J 1 base, leaving 17 bases between the germline ends. CDR1 is MNHEY, CDR2 SVGAGI, per germline. CDR3 length: 18 amino acids. CDR3 DNA sequence: TGTGCCAGCAGTTTTAGGGCCAGCAGACCTTCTGGGGCCAACGTCCTGACTTTC. It specifies CASSFRASRPSGANVLTF.

This clonotype was counted between two and nine times. This chain links TRBV4-1 with TRBJ1-5, with a tentative D call TRBD1 (5 bases). CDR3 size: 19 residues. CDR1 is MGHRA and CDR2 is YSYEKL in the germline V gene. Trimming cost V 1 base and J 0 bases, with 19 bases left between them. CDR3 sequence reads: CASSQGGPQDIYSNQPQHF. In DNA form, the CDR3 reads TGCGCCAGCAGCCAAGGCGGTCCCCAGGACATTTATAGCAATCAGCCCCAGCATTTT.

This CDR3 reads CASALGGLGRQPQHF. CDR3 in DNA: TGTGCTAGTGCCCTGGGGGGGTTGGGCCGTCAGCCCCAGCATTTT. The chain carries TRBV12-5 and TRBJ1-5; TRBD1 might be the D (5 bases). CDR3 size: 15 residues. V shed 7 bases and J shed 6 bases, with 19 bases lying between them. Germline assignment: CDR1 LGHNT and CDR2 FRNRAP.

The J gene is TRBJ2-3, the V gene TRBV4-2; TRBD2 matches 11 bases. Losses at the gene ends were 4 bases for V and 5 bases for J; bases not matched to a gene: 11. Germline CDR1 and CDR2: LGHNA and YNFKEQ. The CDR3 contains 17 residues. The CDR3 nucleotides read TGTGCCAGCAGCCCAATAAATAGCGGGGGGGCCAAAGATACGCAGTATTTT. This encodes CASSPINSGGAKDTQYF.

The chain recombines TRBV5-6 with TRBJ2-7, with 7 bases lining up with TRBD1. The CDR3 consists of 13 residues. V was clipped by 4 bases and J by 7 bases; unmatched bases: 8. In germline, CDR1 is SGHDT, CDR2 YYEEEE. The CDR3, as DNA: TGTGCCAGCAGCCTCGGCCGGGACAGAGAGCAGTACTTC. Translation: CASSLGRDREQYF.

This clonotype was observed a few times. The V and J genes are TRBV15 and TRBJ2-7, with a possible D match to TRBD2 (6 bases). V was pared by 5 bases and J by 7 bases, with 18 bases between. The CDR3 sequence is 14 residues long. CDR1 is LNHNV and CDR2 is YYDKDF in the germline V gene (reference sequence). The chain's CDR3 is CATSSRGRTVEQYF. The CDR3 nucleotides read TGTGCCACCAGCTCCCGTGGGAGGACTGTTGAGCAGTACTTC.

The rearrangement uses TRBV2 and TRBJ2-1; 9 bases agree with TRBD1. The germline gives CDR1 SNHLY, CDR2 FYNNEI. The CDR3 is made up of 16 amino acids. The ends lost 8 bases at V and 6 bases at J; junction bases unmatched: 14. CDR3 protein: CASAGQGSGGSNEQFF. DNA of the CDR3: TGTGCCAGCGCGGGACAGGGCTCGGGAGGCTCCAATGAGCAGTTCTTC.

For the CDR3, the DNA is TGTGCCAGCAGCCCCCGAACGTGGGGGCCTGCGAACACCGGGGAGCTGTTTTTT. It yields the protein CASSPRTWGPANTGELFF. The genes are TRBV28 and TRBJ2-2; D possibly corresponds to TRBD1 (6 bases). The CDR3 is made up of 18 amino acids. CDR1 is MDHEN and CDR2 is SYDVKM in the germline V gene. Trimming stripped 6 bases from V and 0 bases from J, with 20 bases between.

This sequence joins TRBV6-5 and TRBJ2-3; TRBD2 aligns across 9 bases. There are 12 residues in the CDR3. V lost 5 bases and J lost 14; bases outside the gene matches: 8. The germline V gene has CDR1 MNHEY and CDR2 SVGAGI. The CDR3 DNA follows: TGTGCCAGCAGTACTAGCGGGCGGCAGCCGTATTTT. It codes for CASSTSGRQPYF.

This clonotype turned up a few times. The chain employs TRBV6-5 and TRBJ2-7, with 9 bases matching TRBD1. Germline V gene lookup returns CDR1 MNHEY and CDR2 SVGAGI. J gave up 3 bases and V 0 bases, and 3 bases lay outside the gene matches. This CDR3 is 15 amino acids long. The DNA for the CDR3 is TGTGCCAGCAGTTACTCCGGGACAGGGAACTACGAGCAGTACTTC. Amino acids: CASSYSGTGNYEQYF.

This clonotype was recorded a few times. The CDR3 loop reads CASSFRDRVSSYNEQFF. For the CDR3, the DNA is TGTGCCAGCAGTTTCCGGGACCGGGTGAGCTCCTACAATGAGCAGTTCTTC. The chain combines TRBV28 with TRBJ2-1; D might be TRBD1 or TRBD2, each matching 5 bases. Germline values: CDR1 MDHEN, CDR2 SYDVKM. V lost 3 bases and J lost 0, with 15 bases in between. The CDR3 has 17 amino acids.

This clonotype was observed a handful of times. J is TRBJ1-1 and V is TRBV18; no definite D call. The CDR3 loop spans 13 amino acids. Germline V gene lookup returns CDR1 KGHSH and CDR2 LQKENI. The germline V and J ends were trimmed by 0 bases and 8 bases, with 10 bases remaining between them. Here the CDR3 DNA reads TGTGCCAGCTCACCACCTGGGAATCCCGAAGCTTTCTTT. This translates into CASSPPGNPEAFF.

This clonotype was observed a few times. V usage is TRBV10-3 and J usage is TRBJ2-3; no definite D call. Germline values: CDR1 ENHRY, CDR2 SYGVKD. V lost 2 bases to trimming and J lost 9 bases, with 9 bases between them. The CDR3 runs 12 residues. This chain's CDR3 is CAISEGQNTQYF. The CDR3 DNA sequence: TGTGCCATCAGTGAGGGGCAAAACACGCAGTATTTT.

This clonotype was counted only a few times. The chain joins TRBV6-1 to TRBJ1-6; TRBD1 is a possible D gene (5 bases). CDR1 and CDR2 (germline): MNHNS, SASEGT. This CDR3 contains 13 residues. Trimming left V 7 bases short and J 6 bases short, with 10 bases between. In nucleotides, the CDR3 is TGTGCCAGCAAGGGACTACTTAATTCACCCCTCCACTTT. It yields the protein CASKGLLNSPLHF.

This clonotype was seen a few times. This rearrangement joins TRBV20-1 to TRBJ2-7, with D possibly matching TRBD1 (6 bases). In germline, CDR1 is DFQATT, CDR2 SNEGSKA (reference sequence). CDR3 size: 15 residues. Deletions cut 1 base from V and 4 bases from J, with 17 bases between. DNA for the CDR3: TGCAGTGCTAGAGTCAGAGGGGGTCCAGATTACGAGCAGTACGTC. Residues: CSARVRGGPDYEQYV.

The chain uses TRBV18 and TRBJ2-7; no clear D. CDR3 size: 15 residues. Trimming stripped 6 bases from V and 0 bases from J, with 15 bases between. The V gene's germline CDR1 is KGHSH and CDR2 LQKENI. CDR3 in amino acids: CASSPSPQSSYEQYV. CDR3 coding DNA: TGTGCCAGCTCGCCGAGCCCCCAGAGCTCCTACGAGCAGTACGTC.

This clonotype has just a few counts. The chain links TRBV7-9 to TRBJ1-6, with unresolved D. Germline values: CDR1 SEHNR, CDR2 FQNEAQ (reference sequence). Deletions cut 0 bases from V and 7 bases from J, with 16 bases between. The CDR3 consists of 17 residues. The CDR3 DNA reads as TGTGCCAGCAGCTTAGCGGGAGTCTCCTTTGGGAATTCACCCCTCCACTTT. Translation gives CASSLAGVSFGNSPLHF.